This TCR beta chain was sequenced during a study of monozygotic twins with inflammatory bowel disease. General observations from the study: Clonotype overlap with others was lower in IBD patients than in healthy twins, a difference that was greatest with disease activity. There were differing immunosuppressive treatments, which may have added variability to patient repertoires.

This CDR3 has 17 amino acids. CDR1 is SGHRS and CDR2 is YFSETQ in the germline V gene. Researchers generated cDNA in eight separate reactions per sample. TCRdb reprocessed the 5' RACE reads and keeps a single row for each CDR3 protein, giving no DNA. The data show some 450,000 distinct CDR3 sequences, and the top ten clones hold roughly 2.2%. Note on this clonotype: The antigen is undetermined.

The rearrangement uses TRBV5-1 and TRBJ2-1; absent DNA, TCRdb's TRBD2 call cannot be checked. Sequenced input: blood. The receptor comes from a human donor with ulcerative colitis or Crohn's disease, or a healthy co-twin of an affected twin (not recorded which). The CDR3 loop reads CASSLAYTGTGYNEQFF. Full variable domain (outside the CDR3, taken from reference TRBV5-1 and TRBJ2-1): KAGVTQTPRYLIKTRGQQVTLSCSPISGHRSVSWYQQTPGQGLQFLFEYFSETQRNKGNFPGRFSGRQFSNSRSEMNVSTLELGDSALYLCASSLAYTGTGYNEQFFGPGTRLTVL.